Listed below are T cell receptor beta chains from one sample, sequenced in a study of blood T cell repertoires in COVID-19. Generated by immunoSEQ multiplex PCR, the TCRdb table keeps only in-frame clones and is missing some. Here the sample spans around 110,000 clones, approximately 84% being singletons. Sequenced input: peripheral blood. All receptors derive from a man between 70 and 80 years old with active or convalescent COVID-19. Both conserved end residues are part of each CDR3. The D gene is left open where the match is weak. Clone size is shown for a subset of rows, as once, few, many or a class of expanded clone.

CDR3 DNA,CDR3 protein,J gene,D gene,clone size,V gene
TGTGCCAGCAGCTTTAAAGAGACCCAGTACTTC,CASSFKETQYF,TRBJ2-5,-,-,TRBV5-4
TGTGCCAGCAGTTACGTAGATGAGCAGTTCTTC,CASSYVDEQFF,TRBJ2-1,-,-,TRBV6-2/TRBV6-3
TGTGCCAGCAGCAGTGGAGTCCACGAGCAGTACTTC,CASSSGVHEQYF,TRBJ2-7,-,-,TRBV11-3
TGTGCCAGCAGGGAGGCGTGGGGTCCGGGCGAGCAGTACTTC,CASREAWGPGEQYF,TRBJ2-7,-,-,TRBV5-6
TGTGCCAGCAGCCAGCGAGGAAGATTCTACGAGCAGTACTTC,CASSQRGRFYEQYF,TRBJ2-7,-,-,TRBV28
TGTGCCAGCTCAGACAGGGTCACTGAAGCTTTCTTT,CASSDRVTEAFF,TRBJ1-1,TRBD1,-,TRBV28
TGTGCCAGCAGATCTCCTCCTTGGGCTGATAACACCGGGGAGCTGTTTTTT,CASRSPPWADNTGELFF,TRBJ2-2,-,-,TRBV11-3
TGTGCCAGTAGTACAGGACAGGGTTCCTCTGAAGCTTTCTTT,CASSTGQGSSEAFF,TRBJ1-1,TRBD1,-,TRBV19
TGCAGCGTTTCGTTGGGGCAGGGCAATCAGCCCCAGCATTTT,CSVSLGQGNQPQHF,TRBJ1-5,-,-,TRBV29-1
TGCAGCGTTGACGAACAGGGAGCAGGTTTGGCCGGGGAGCTGTTTTTT,CSVDEQGAGLAGELFF,TRBJ2-2,-,once,TRBV29-1
TGTGCCATCAGTGAGGGCCGGGCCGGCAGGGGCTCCTACGAGCAGTACTTC,CAISEGRAGRGSYEQYF,TRBJ2-7,-,-,TRBV10-3
TGTGCCAGCAGAGATAGCGGGAGGGGATACACCGGGGAGCTGTTTTTT,CASRDSGRGYTGELFF,TRBJ2-2,TRBD2,-,TRBV28
TGTGCCAGCAGCTTAGCCGGGGATAGCAATCAGCCCCAGCATTTT,CASSLAGDSNQPQHF,TRBJ1-5,-,-,TRBV7-9
TGTGCCAGCAGCCCTAGCGGGGGGTGGATCACCGGGGAGCTGTTTTTT,CASSPSGGWITGELFF,TRBJ2-2,TRBD2,-,TRBV5-4
TGTGCCACCAGCAGTGTTACAGGACGAGAAAAACTGTTTTTT,CATSSVTGREKLFF,TRBJ1-4,-,-,TRBV15
TGTGCCAGTAGTAGCCGGACGGACTCCCGTGGCTACACCTTC,CASSSRTDSRGYTF,TRBJ1-2,-,once,TRBV19
TGTGCCAGCAGTTATAGTTCAGGGAAAGGCTATGGCTACACCTTC,CASSYSSGKGYGYTF,TRBJ1-2,-,-,TRBV6-5
TGTGCCAGCAGCCCCCGGGGTAGCGGCGACAATGAGCAGTTCTTC,CASSPRGSGDNEQFF,TRBJ2-1,-,-,TRBV11-3
TGTGCCTGGATAGCACCAGGAAACACCATATATTTT,CAWIAPGNTIYF,TRBJ1-3,-,-,TRBV30
TGCGCCAGCAGGCGGCCAGGACTAGCGGGACGAGGCACCGGGGAGCTGTTTTTT,CASRRPGLAGRGTGELFF,TRBJ2-2,TRBD2,-,TRBV23-1
TGTGCCAGCAGTTACGTCGGGACAAGGCGGGCTGAAGCTTTCTTT,CASSYVGTRRAEAFF,TRBJ1-1,-,-,TRBV6-5
TGTGCCAGCAGCCAGGAGGAGGTCACCGGGCCTTACAATCAGCCCCAGCATTTT,CASSQEEVTGPYNQPQHF,TRBJ1-5,-,-,TRBV3-1/TRBV3-2
TGTGCCAGCAGCCCTAGACTAGCTGGATACAATGAGCAGTTCTTC,CASSPRLAGYNEQFF,TRBJ2-1,TRBD2,-,TRBV11-3
TGTGCCAGCAGACGACAGGGGGCAGATGAGCAGTTCTTC,CASRRQGADEQFF,TRBJ2-1,TRBD1,-,TRBV28
TGTGCCACCAGCAGAGGTCACAGCGGCCTAAGCTCCTACGAGCAGTACTTC,CATSRGHSGLSSYEQYF,TRBJ2-7,-,few,TRBV15
TGTGCCAGCAGTGACAGGGCCCAGGGCGGTGAGCAGTTCTTC,CASSDRAQGGEQFF,TRBJ2-1,-,-,TRBV2
TGTGCCAGCAGCGTCGGTGGGACTACTATTTACGAGCAGTACTTC,CASSVGGTTIYEQYF,TRBJ2-7,TRBD2,few,TRBV9
TGTGCCAGCAGCCGGGGGAGAACTACCTACGAGCAGTACTTC,CASSRGRTTYEQYF,TRBJ2-7,-,-,TRBV7-2
TGTGCCAGCAGCCTCGTCCCTCCGGGACACGGTGGGGTTGGCTACGAGCAGTACTTC,CASSLVPPGHGGVGYEQYF,TRBJ2-7,-,-,TRBV5-6
TGCGCCAGCAGCTTGGGGGACAGTAACGATGGCTACACCTTC,CASSLGDSNDGYTF,TRBJ1-2,TRBD1,-,TRBV5-1
TGCGCCAGCAAATTTGGACAGGGGCCCTCTGGGGCCAACGTCCTGACTTTC,CASKFGQGPSGANVLTF,TRBJ2-6,TRBD1,-,TRBV5-1
TGTGCCAGCAGCTTAGGGCACCGGGACGAGCAGTACTTC,CASSLGHRDEQYF,TRBJ2-7,-,-,TRBV11-2
TGTGCCAGCAGTTACTCGACCCGGGGAGATACGCAGTATTTT,CASSYSTRGDTQYF,TRBJ2-3,-,-,TRBV6-2/TRBV6-3
TGTGCCAGCAGTTACTCGACTAGCGGGGGGGGAAGCACAGATACGCAGTATTTT,CASSYSTSGGGSTDTQYF,TRBJ2-3,TRBD2,-,TRBV6-2/TRBV6-3
TGCAGCATTGGGGACAGGGGGGACTATGGCTACACCTTC,CSIGDRGDYGYTF,TRBJ1-2,TRBD1,-,TRBV29-1
TGTGCCAGCAGTAGAAGCGGCCCATCCTACGAGCAGTACTTC,CASSRSGPSYEQYF,TRBJ2-7,-,-,TRBV6-2/TRBV6-3
TGCGCCAGCAGCCAAGAGGGACAGGGTCCCCGGGGCTCCTACGAGCAGTACTTC,CASSQEGQGPRGSYEQYF,TRBJ2-7,TRBD1,-,TRBV4-1
TGTGCCAGCAGCCAAGGACTAGCGGTCTACAATGAGCAGTTCTTC,CASSQGLAVYNEQFF,TRBJ2-1,TRBD2,-,TRBV3-1/TRBV3-2
TGTGCCAGCAGTGAATTTCGGGGTCCAGGGGGCACAGATACGCAGTATTTT,CASSEFRGPGGTDTQYF,TRBJ2-3,-,-,TRBV25-1
TGTGCCGGCCAGCGGGAGAGTCGAGATACGCAGTATTTT,CAGQRESRDTQYF,TRBJ2-3,TRBD2,-,TRBV5-4
TGTGCCATCAGTGCAACGGGACAGGGGAATCAGCCCCAGCATTTT,CAISATGQGNQPQHF,TRBJ1-5,TRBD1,-,TRBV10-3
TGCGCCAGCAGCTTGGTTGCAGGCGGGGATGAGCAGTTCTTC,CASSLVAGGDEQFF,TRBJ2-1,-,-,TRBV5-1
TGTGCCAGCAGTGAAACCCTCCGGGATAAACTGTTTTTT,CASSETLRDKLFF,TRBJ1-4,-,-,TRBV6-1
TGCAGCGGGACCTCGGGGGGAGAGACCCAGTACTTC,CSGTSGGETQYF,TRBJ2-5,TRBD2,-,TRBV29-1
TGTGCCAGCAGTTACTTGGCGGGGACCAGGGAGACCCAGTACTTC,CASSYLAGTRETQYF,TRBJ2-5,-,once,TRBV6-5
TGTGCCAGCAGCCGAACCTCCAGGGTTGAAGCTTTCTTT,CASSRTSRVEAFF,TRBJ1-1,-,-,TRBV6-2/TRBV6-3
TGTGCCAGCAGCCAAGACGTAGGGGGCCTCTATGGCTACACCTTC,CASSQDVGGLYGYTF,TRBJ1-2,TRBD1,-,TRBV3-1/TRBV3-2
TGTGCCAGCAGCACGACCCCGAAAGGGGGTCTGGGTAATACCGGGGAGCTGTTTTTT,CASSTTPKGGLGNTGELFF,TRBJ2-2,-,-,TRBV3-1/TRBV3-2
TGCAGTGCTACCCGGGACTATGGCTACACCTTC,CSATRDYGYTF,TRBJ1-2,-,-,TRBV20-1
TGTGCCAGCAGCTTTAGGGGCCCTAAGGCGAACACTGAAGCTTTCTTT,CASSFRGPKANTEAFF,TRBJ1-1,-,few,TRBV11-2
TGCAGTGCTAAGCGGGAGCACGAGCAGTTCTTC,CSAKREHEQFF,TRBJ2-1,TRBD2,-,TRBV20-1
TGCGCCAGCATGCCAGCGGGAGAATCCAATGAGCAGTTCTTC,CASMPAGESNEQFF,TRBJ2-1,TRBD2,-,TRBV5-1
TGCGCCAGCAGCTCCGGGACTAGCGGGGGTGTGCCAGATACGCAGTATTTT,CASSSGTSGGVPDTQYF,TRBJ2-3,TRBD2,-,TRBV5-1
TGTGCCAGCAGCCACAACATGAACACTGAAGCTTTCTTT,CASSHNMNTEAFF,TRBJ1-1,-,-,TRBV14